The clone carrying this TCR beta chain was seen only a few times. This sample is drawn from a study of patients and donors after allogeneic stem cell transplantation. Via MiXCR, TCRdb re-called the RT-PCR reads, giving one row per CDR3 protein. The table has about 400,000 distinct CDR3 sequences, roughly 16% seen once. Germline CDR1 and CDR2: DFQATT and SNEGSKA (reference sequence). The V end lost 6 bases, the J end lost 5 bases, and 5 bases lay between the germline ends. This CDR3 contains 10 residues. The clonotype originates from a human donor who was either an allogeneic HSCT recipient or a stem cell or donor lymphocyte infusion donor (not recorded which). It is not recorded whose cells these are; they may come from a transplant donor. Sequencing was performed on blood, either unsorted or a sorted T cell fraction (not recorded which). The chain is built from TRBV20-1 and TRBJ2-1, with D unresolved. As DNA, the CDR3 is TGCAGTGCAAGACACAATGAGCAGTTCTTC. Its protein is CSARHNEQFF.